A selection of T cell receptor beta chains follows, all from one sample in a study of human T cells and chemical hapten exposure. One entry per CDR3 protein results from TCRdb running MiXCR on the RACE reads. The data contain 150,000 to 200,000 distinct CDR3 sequences, roughly 26% of them singletons. Sequencing used whole blood, obtained in connection with sensitization to the hapten diphenylcyclopropenone (DPC). All receptors derive from a woman under 30 with alopecia areata. Some clones in this sample may be carry-over from other donors' samples. Each CDR3 is given with its conserved first and last residue. Clone sizes are given selectively: once, few, many, or a class where the clone is expanded.

CDR3	size	V	J
CASSPAFGQPQHF	few	TRBV4-1	TRBJ1-5
CASSYLGGLNTEAFF	NA	TRBV6-6	TRBJ1-1
CSARTGAPNQPQHF	NA	TRBV20-1	TRBJ1-5
CASSLSQTQRGWQFF	few	TRBV7-2	TRBJ2-1
CASSQPTGYSNQPQHF	NA	TRBV3-2	TRBJ1-5
CASSERVHTGELFF	few	TRBV2	TRBJ2-2
CASRLGAHGTTDRPSSYEQYF	few	TRBV12-2	TRBJ2-7
CASSWASGGDEQFF	NA	TRBV12-3/TRBV12-4	TRBJ2-1
CASSSTGGTYNEQFF	NA	TRBV18	TRBJ2-1
CASFARGMNTEAFF	few	TRBV6-5	TRBJ1-1
CASSSGPSSYEQYF	NA	TRBV13	TRBJ2-7
CASSPRAGFHEQYF	NA	TRBV7-2	TRBJ2-7
CSARDPGTDYNEQFF	NA	TRBV20-1	TRBJ2-1
CASSSIRSRGTTEAFF	NA	TRBV6-2/TRBV6-3	TRBJ1-1
CASSLRGQVVYNEQFF	NA	TRBV7-8	TRBJ2-1
CASSPARGINQPQHF	NA	TRBV3-1	TRBJ1-5
CASGLPIIDRGPTDTQYF	NA	TRBV7-9	TRBJ2-3
CASSPDRENEQFF	NA	TRBV4-2	TRBJ2-1
CASSLVISTEAFF	few	TRBV5-1	TRBJ1-1
CSARFQGTSPLHF	few	TRBV20-1	TRBJ1-6
CASSNPTRADYGYTF	NA	TRBV4-1	TRBJ1-2
CSATAGGDFEQYF	few	TRBV20-1	TRBJ2-7
CASSLELAGQPQHF	NA	TRBV7-2	TRBJ1-5
CANSLGYSGETQYF	NA	TRBV7-2	TRBJ2-5
CASIRLAGWAGELFF	NA	TRBV12-3/TRBV12-4	TRBJ2-2
CASTLTVSSYNEQFF	few	TRBV19	TRBJ2-1
CASSVPGHRETQYF	many	TRBV4-2	TRBJ2-5
CASSGSYGYTF	NA	TRBV6-5	TRBJ1-2
CAWKGGEETQYF	NA	TRBV30	TRBJ2-5
CASSQDTEKLFF	NA	TRBV4-1	TRBJ1-4
CASSHSATAETQYF	NA	TRBV4-3	TRBJ2-5
CASSSVQPQHF	many	TRBV28	TRBJ1-5
CSVKDRGKNIQYF	NA	TRBV20-1	TRBJ2-4
CASRLAGGPTDTQYF	few	TRBV12-3/TRBV12-4	TRBJ2-3
CSARDRDFFADTQYF	NA	TRBV20-1	TRBJ2-3
CASIKRGDRNSPLHF	few	TRBV6-2/TRBV6-3	TRBJ1-6